The source of this TCR beta chain is a study of CD8+ T cells in alopecia areata. For the study at large: Percentage of affected scalp area was the basis on which treated patients' severity was scored.

As for treatment: oral pan-JAK inhibitor, 5-10 mg twice daily. Specimens obtained from alopecia areata patients comprised lesional scalp punch biopsies and peripheral blood. CD4+ and CD8+ T cells were sorted from PBMCs. TCR sequencing used cDNA made by reverse transcription of extracted RNA. Repertoires were generated with immunoSEQ multiplex PCR, while TCRdb's copy carries only in-frame clones and drops some. Of approximately 300,000 clones detected, 58% appear once; the ten largest clones hold about 1.7%. V dropped 2 bases and J dropped 9 bases, with 8 bases sitting between them. Germline V gene data show CDR1 as SNHLY and CDR2 as FYNNEI. The CDR3 has 12 residues.

Sequences were derived from CD4+ T cells sorted from blood, sampled at week 24, from a patient treated with tofacitinib. The chain carries TRBV2 and TRBJ2-1; D is perhaps TRBD1 (5 bases). The TCR was taken from a human donor with alopecia areata. The CDR3 DNA is TGTGCCAGCAGTGAATTTAGGGGTGAGCAGTTCTTC. This sequence encodes CASSEFRGEQFF.